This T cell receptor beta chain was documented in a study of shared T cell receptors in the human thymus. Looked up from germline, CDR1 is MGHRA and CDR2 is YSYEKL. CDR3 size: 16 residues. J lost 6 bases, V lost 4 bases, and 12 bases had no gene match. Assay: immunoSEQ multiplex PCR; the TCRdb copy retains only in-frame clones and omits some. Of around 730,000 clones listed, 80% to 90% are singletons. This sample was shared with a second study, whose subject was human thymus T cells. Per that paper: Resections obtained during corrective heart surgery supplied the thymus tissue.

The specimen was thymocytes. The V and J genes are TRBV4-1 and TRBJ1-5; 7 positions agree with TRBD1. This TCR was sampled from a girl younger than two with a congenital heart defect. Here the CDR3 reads CASSLEWAGGGQPQHF. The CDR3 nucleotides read TGCGCCAGCAGCCTGGAGTGGGCAGGGGGTGGTCAGCCCCAGCATTTT.